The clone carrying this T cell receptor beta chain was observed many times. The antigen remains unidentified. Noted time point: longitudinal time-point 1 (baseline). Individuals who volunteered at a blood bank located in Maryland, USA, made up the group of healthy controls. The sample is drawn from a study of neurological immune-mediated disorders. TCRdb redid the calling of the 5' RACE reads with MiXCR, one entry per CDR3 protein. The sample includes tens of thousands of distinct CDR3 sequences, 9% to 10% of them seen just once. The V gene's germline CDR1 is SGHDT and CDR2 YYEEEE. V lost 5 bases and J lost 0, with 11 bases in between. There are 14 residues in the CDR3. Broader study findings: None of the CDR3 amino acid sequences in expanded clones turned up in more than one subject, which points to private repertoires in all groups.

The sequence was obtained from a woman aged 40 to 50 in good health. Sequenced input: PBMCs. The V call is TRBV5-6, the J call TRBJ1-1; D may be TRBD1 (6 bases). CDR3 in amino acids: CASSPGTLNTEAFF. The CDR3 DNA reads TGTGCCAGCAGTCCCGGGACACTGAACACTGAAGCTTTCTTT.